This T cell receptor beta chain derives from a study of vaccination and CD4 T cells after COVID-19. Looking at the study overall: Post-COVID specimens were obtained a median 101 days after diagnosis (range 35 to 161). Cultures acting as controls obtained a CEFX pool, an HIV-1 Nef pool, or no peptide.

The treatment is: roughly nine-day PBMC culture with coronavirus spike peptide pools or control peptides (ViraFEST assay). The Oncomine TCR Beta short-read assay was what sequenced the DNA obtained from cultured CD4+ T cells. TCRdb re-derived calls from the PCR reads in MiXCR, one entry per CDR3 protein. The repertoire holds around 10,000 distinct CDR3 sequences, roughly half seen once, with 8.5% in the top ten. With regard to this clonotype: Antigen: not known.

Trimming took 6 bases from V and 2 from J, leaving 6 bases between them. The CDR3 sequence is 11 residues long. Germline assignment: CDR1 DFQATT and CDR2 SNEGSKA (reference sequence). The clonotype comes from a human donor who had recovered from COVID-19. Material: CD4+ T cells from blood, cultured in vitro. The chain employs TRBV20-1 and TRBJ2-3; D is undetermined. The CDR3 sequence is CSATITDTQYF. The CDR3 nucleotides are TGCAGTGCGACCATCACAGATACGCAGTATTTT.